This T cell receptor (beta chain) was found in a study of blood T cell repertoires in COVID-19. Study background: Acute and convalescent COVID-19 specimens originated in the United States, Italy and Spain. PBMCs, B-cell-depleted T cells, or T cells were the source of the cDNA or gDNA that made up the material.

The junction had 13 bases not matched to a gene; V was cut back by 6 bases and J by 10 bases. The CDR3 sequence is 15 residues long. Germline V gives CDR1 SGHTA, CDR2 FQGNSA. As handled by the study authors: Amplification with reference gene primers provided the estimates of nucleated cell counts. Repertoires were generated with immunoSEQ multiplex PCR, while TCRdb's copy carries only in-frame clones and drops some. V and J calls and clone size follow that table, whereas D and trimming were derived from the DNA. The table lists 150,000 to 200,000 clones, roughly 84% of them singletons. This sequence joins TRBV7-2 and TRBJ2-1; 9 positions agree with TRBD2. This TCR was sampled from a human donor with acute or convalescent COVID-19. The donor label of this sample is uncertain. Specimen: peripheral blood. The CDR3 nucleotides read TGTGCCAGCAGAATAGCGGGAGTAGGAGTTTGGGAGCAGTTCTTC. Its protein is CASRIAGVGVWEQFF.